This T cell receptor (beta chain) was captured in a study of blood T cells in healthy people across ages. Deletions cut 2 bases from V and 4 bases from J, with 14 bases between. This CDR3 is built from 16 residues. Germline CDR1 and CDR2: KGHDR and SFDVKD. With a J-beta primer mix and a sample-barcoded 5' primer, a second PCR ran about 6 to 11 cycles. TCRdb reanalysed the 5' RACE reads using MiXCR and keeps one entry per CDR3 protein. The repertoire holds over 950,000 distinct CDR3 sequences, with roughly 50% as singletons. This receptor was obtained from a woman aged 60 to 75 in good health. The chain carries TRBV24-1 and TRBJ2-4; tentative D call: TRBD1 (6 bases). Sequencing used blood. CDR3 DNA: TGTGCCACCAGTGATTCCAGGGGAGCGGAGAAAAACATTCAGTACTTC. The encoded protein is CATSDSRGAEKNIQYF.